A selection of T cell receptor beta chains follows, all from one sample in a study of blood T cell repertoires in COVID-19. The assay was immunoSEQ multiplex PCR, and TCRdb's table has in-frame clones only and misses some. Of 150,000 or so clones in the sample, about 77% were seen once. The sample comprised peripheral blood. These receptors all come from a woman aged 45-65 years with active or convalescent COVID-19. Both conserved end residues are part of each CDR3. The D gene is left open where the match is weak. Clone size is given for some rows only: seen once, a few or many times, or a class if the clone is expanded.

J gene	V gene	D gene	clone size	CDR3 DNA	CDR3 protein
TRBJ1-1	TRBV27	.	.	TGTGCCAGCAGTGGAGGGGGGGTTGAAGCTTTCTTT	CASSGGGVEAFF
TRBJ1-1	TRBV20-1	.	.	TGCAGTGCTAGTTACGGGGGGGATACGGGCACTGAAGCTTTCTTT	CSASYGGDTGTEAFF
TRBJ1-2	TRBV19	TRBD1	.	TGTGCCAGCAGCGAAAGAACAGGGGGAGGCTATGGCTACACCTTC	CASSERTGGGYGYTF
TRBJ2-2	TRBV5-1	.	.	TGCGCCAGCAGCTTGGCCGTTTTGAGTTCCGGGGAGCTGTTTTTT	CASSLAVLSSGELFF
TRBJ1-4	TRBV28	.	.	TGTGCCAGCAGTTTATCCCAGGCAGGGTCAAGGGAAAAACTGTTTTTT	CASSLSQAGSREKLFF
TRBJ2-3	TRBV11-2	TRBD2	.	TGTGCCAGCAGACTAGCGGGGGGCACAGATACGCAGTATTTT	CASRLAGGTDTQYF
TRBJ1-5	TRBV19	.	.	TGTGCCAGTAGTAGCCGGAAATTGACCGGGACACCCTTCATAAGGCCCCAGCATTTT	CASSSRKLTGTPFIRPQHF
TRBJ2-2	TRBV4-3	TRBD1	.	TGCGCCAGCAGCCGGGACAGTCGGACCGGGGAGCTGTTTTTT	CASSRDSRTGELFF
TRBJ1-2	TRBV2	TRBD1	.	TGTGCCAGCAGTGATGAGGACAGGGGCTGGAGTAACTATGGCTACACCTTC	CASSDEDRGWSNYGYTF
TRBJ2-7	TRBV7-9	.	.	TGTGCCAGCAGCGAGGGGACATCCCGCGGCTACGAGCAGTACTTC	CASSEGTSRGYEQYF
TRBJ1-2	TRBV27	TRBD1	once	TGTGCCAGCAGTTTGTCCCAGGGGGCTGTCTCTGGCTACACCTTC	CASSLSQGAVSGYTF
TRBJ2-1	TRBV5-4	TRBD2	.	TGTGCCAGCAGCCCCCTTGTGAGAGGGAGGGACTACAATGAGCAGTTCTTC	CASSPLVRGRDYNEQFF
TRBJ1-3	TRBV30	TRBD1	.	TGTGCCTGGAGAACCCGGGACAGGGTAGACGGGTCGATGGGAAACACCATATATTTT	CAWRTRDRVDGSMGNTIYF
TRBJ2-1	TRBV29-1	.	.	TGCAGCGTAGCTCGTTCCTCCTCCTACAATGAGCAGTTCTTC	CSVARSSSYNEQFF
TRBJ1-4	TRBV18	TRBD1	few	TGTGCCAGCTCACCCCTTCCCCTGACAGGGACTAATGAAAAACTGTTTTTT	CASSPLPLTGTNEKLFF
TRBJ2-3	TRBV19	TRBD2	.	TGTGCCAGTAGCACCCAGGCACTAGCGGGGGCAGATACGCAGTATTTT	CASSTQALAGADTQYF
TRBJ1-6	TRBV4-2	.	.	TGTGCCAGCAGCCAAGAAGGAGGTTACTCCTATAATTCACCCCTCCACTTT	CASSQEGGYSYNSPLHF
TRBJ2-7	TRBV11-2	TRBD1	.	TGTGCCAGCAGCTTAGATATGGCAGGGGGCGTCTACGAGCAGTACTTC	CASSLDMAGGVYEQYF
TRBJ1-4	TRBV5-1	.	.	TGCGCCACCCGACGGGGGGCTAATGAAAAACTGTTTTTT	CATRRGANEKLFF
TRBJ2-7	TRBV7-2	.	.	TGTGCCAGCAGCTCGGGATTTGCGGCGAGCCGGTACTTC	CASSSGFAASRYF
TRBJ1-2	TRBV29-1	.	.	TGCAGCGCCACGGGACTTGAGGGCTACACCTTC	CSATGLEGYTF